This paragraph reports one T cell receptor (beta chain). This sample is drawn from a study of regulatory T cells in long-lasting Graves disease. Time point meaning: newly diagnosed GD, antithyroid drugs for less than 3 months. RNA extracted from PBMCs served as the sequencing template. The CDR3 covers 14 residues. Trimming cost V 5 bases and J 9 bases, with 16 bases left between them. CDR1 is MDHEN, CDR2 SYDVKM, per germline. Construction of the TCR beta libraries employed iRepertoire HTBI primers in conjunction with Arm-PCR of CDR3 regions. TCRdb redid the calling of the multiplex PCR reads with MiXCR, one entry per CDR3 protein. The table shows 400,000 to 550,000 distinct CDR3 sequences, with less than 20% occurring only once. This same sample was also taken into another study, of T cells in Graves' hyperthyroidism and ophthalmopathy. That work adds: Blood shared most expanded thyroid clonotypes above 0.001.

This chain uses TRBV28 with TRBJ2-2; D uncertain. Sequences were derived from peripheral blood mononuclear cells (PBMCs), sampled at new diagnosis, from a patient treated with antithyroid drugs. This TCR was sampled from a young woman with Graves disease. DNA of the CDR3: TGTGCCAGCAGTCTCCCCGCCACAATCAGGGAGCTGTTTTTT. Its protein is CASSLPATIRELFF.